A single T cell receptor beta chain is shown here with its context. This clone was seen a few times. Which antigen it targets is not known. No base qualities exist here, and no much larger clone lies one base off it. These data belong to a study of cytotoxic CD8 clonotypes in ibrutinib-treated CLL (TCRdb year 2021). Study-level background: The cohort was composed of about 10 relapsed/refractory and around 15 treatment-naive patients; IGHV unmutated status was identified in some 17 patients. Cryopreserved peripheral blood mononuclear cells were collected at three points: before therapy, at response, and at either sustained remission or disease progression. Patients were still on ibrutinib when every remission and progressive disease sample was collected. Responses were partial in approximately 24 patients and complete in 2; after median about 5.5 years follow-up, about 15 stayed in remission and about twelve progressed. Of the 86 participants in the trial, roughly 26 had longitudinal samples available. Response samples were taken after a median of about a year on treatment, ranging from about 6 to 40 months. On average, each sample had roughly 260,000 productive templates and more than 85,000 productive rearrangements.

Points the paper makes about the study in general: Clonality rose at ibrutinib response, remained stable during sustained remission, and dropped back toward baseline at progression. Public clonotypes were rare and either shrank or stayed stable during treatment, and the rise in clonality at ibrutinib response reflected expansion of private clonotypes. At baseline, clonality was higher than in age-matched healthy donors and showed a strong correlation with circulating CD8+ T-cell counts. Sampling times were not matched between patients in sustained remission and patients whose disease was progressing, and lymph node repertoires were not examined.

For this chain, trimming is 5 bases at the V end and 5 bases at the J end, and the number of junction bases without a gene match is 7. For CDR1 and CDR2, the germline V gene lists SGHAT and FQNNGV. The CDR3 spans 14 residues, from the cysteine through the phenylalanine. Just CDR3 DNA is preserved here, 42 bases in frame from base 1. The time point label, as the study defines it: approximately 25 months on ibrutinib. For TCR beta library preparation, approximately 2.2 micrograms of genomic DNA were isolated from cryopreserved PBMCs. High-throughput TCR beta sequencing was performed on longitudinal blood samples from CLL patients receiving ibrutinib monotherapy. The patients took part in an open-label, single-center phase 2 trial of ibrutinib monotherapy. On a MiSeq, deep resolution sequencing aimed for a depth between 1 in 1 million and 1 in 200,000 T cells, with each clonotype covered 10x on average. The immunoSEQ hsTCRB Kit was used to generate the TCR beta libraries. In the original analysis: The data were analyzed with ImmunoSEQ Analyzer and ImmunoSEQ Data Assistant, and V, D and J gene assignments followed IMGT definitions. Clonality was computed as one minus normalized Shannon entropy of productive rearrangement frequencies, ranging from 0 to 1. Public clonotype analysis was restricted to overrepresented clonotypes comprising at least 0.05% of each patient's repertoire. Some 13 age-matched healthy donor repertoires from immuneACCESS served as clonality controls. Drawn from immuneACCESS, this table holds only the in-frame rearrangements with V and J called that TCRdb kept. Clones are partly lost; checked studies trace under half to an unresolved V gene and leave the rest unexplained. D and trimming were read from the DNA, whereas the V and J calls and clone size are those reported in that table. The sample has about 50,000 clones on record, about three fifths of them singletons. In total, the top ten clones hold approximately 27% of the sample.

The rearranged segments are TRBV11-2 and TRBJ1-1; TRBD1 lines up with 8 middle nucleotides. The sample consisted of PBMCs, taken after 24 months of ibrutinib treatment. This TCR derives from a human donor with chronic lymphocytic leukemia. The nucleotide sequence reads TGTGCCAGCAGCCGCCAGGGGGCGCGGACTGAAGCTTTCTTT. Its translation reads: CASSRQGARTEAFF.